This T cell receptor (beta chain) comes out of a study of blood T cell repertoires in COVID-19. The CDR3 runs to 13 residues. The germline CDR1 and CDR2 sequences are SQVTM and ANQGSEA. Between the trimmed V and J ends, which lost 4 bases and 2 bases, there was a span of 11 bases. As processed by the authors: Estimated nucleated cell counts came from reference gene primer amplification. TCRdb's copy holds only in-frame clones and misses some; the assay was immunoSEQ multiplex PCR. V, J and clone size were drawn from that table, and D and trimming were deduced from the DNA. The sample consists of 250,000 to 350,000 clones, more than 75% of them appearing once.

The TCR was taken from a woman aged 50 to 60 who had recovered from COVID-19. The chain is built from TRBV29-1 and TRBJ1-1, with a weak D call TRBD1 (5 bases). Input material: peripheral blood. In DNA, the CDR3 is TGCAGCGTTGGCGTCAGGGTCAACACTGAAGCTTTCTTT. Amino acids: CSVGVRVNTEAFF.